Listed below are T cell receptor beta chains from one sample, sequenced in a study of PD-L1 blockade in urothelial cancer. TCRdb's table, derived via immunoSEQ multiplex PCR, lists solely in-frame clones and lacks some. The sample yields fewer than 90,000 clones, roughly 90% seen once. The material sequenced was PBMCs, taken around atezolizumab (anti-PD-L1) treatment. These receptors were collected from a woman older than 75 with urothelial cancer. Each CDR3 is given with its conserved first and last residue. A D gene is named only where the DNA matches it firmly. The size entry is marked missing in some rows and otherwise reads once, few, many or a size class.

j_gene,abundance,d_gene,v_gene,CDR3nt,CDR3aa
TRBJ2-3,few,TRBD2,TRBV11-3,TGTGCCAGCAGCCAGATGGGACTAAACACAGATACGCAGTATTTT,CASSQMGLNTDTQYF
TRBJ2-1,-,-,TRBV25-1,TGTGCCAGCACCGCGGGAACTGAGCAGTTCTTC,CASTAGTEQFF
TRBJ1-3,-,-,TRBV27,TGTGCCAGCAGTTTTTCAGGAGGTGGAAACACCATATATTTT,CASSFSGGGNTIYF
TRBJ2-7,-,-,TRBV10-2,TGCGCCAGCAGGGATCAGGGGTGGGCCTACGAGCAGTACTTC,CASRDQGWAYEQYF
TRBJ1-1,-,-,TRBV5-1,TGCGCCAGCAGCTTGCCAGGGAACACTGAAGCTTTCTTT,CASSLPGNTEAFF
TRBJ1-1,few,-,TRBV28,TGTGCCAGCAGTTCCCCGGGACGCTCTAAGGGGGGGACTGAAGCTTTCTTT,CASSSPGRSKGGTEAFF
TRBJ2-6,-,-,TRBV5-1,TGCGCCAGCAGCGCAGGGCAGATCTCTGGGGCCAACGTCCTGACTTTC,CASSAGQISGANVLTF
TRBJ2-7,-,-,TRBV5-6,TGTGCCAGCAGCCGTAGCTTCAGAGGAGACTACGAGCAGTACTTC,CASSRSFRGDYEQYF
TRBJ2-7,-,TRBD2,TRBV4-1,TGCGCCAGCAGCTTATCCGGGACTAGCGGTTACGAGCAGTACTTC,CASSLSGTSGYEQYF
TRBJ2-1,-,-,TRBV19,TGTGCCAGTAAGGTCTCGGGAGCCCCGCGGAATGAGCAGTTCTTC,CASKVSGAPRNEQFF
TRBJ2-7,-,TRBD2,TRBV7-3,TGTGCCAGCAGCTCCTCTAGCGGGAGAAGCGAGCAGTACTTC,CASSSSSGRSEQYF
TRBJ2-7,-,-,TRBV30,TGTGCCTGGAGTGTACTTAGAGCGGTATCCTACGAGCAGTACTTC,CAWSVLRAVSYEQYF
TRBJ2-1,-,TRBD2,TRBV9,TGTGCCAGCAGCGTAGGTACTAGCGGGTACAATGAGCAGTTCTTC,CASSVGTSGYNEQFF
TRBJ2-3,-,-,TRBV5-6,TGTGCCAGCAGCGGCGGCCTAGCTATCACAGATACGCAGTATTTT,CASSGGLAITDTQYF
TRBJ2-7,-,-,TRBV15,TGTGCCACCAGCAGAGATAGTAGGGGCTACGAGCAGTACTTC,CATSRDSRGYEQYF
TRBJ1-3,few,TRBD1,TRBV7-3,TGTGCCAGCAGTGCAGGGGGCGCGGGAAACACCATATATTTT,CASSAGGAGNTIYF
TRBJ2-7,-,TRBD2,TRBV9,TGTGCCAGCAGCACCCGAGCGGGAGTGGGCTACGAGCAGTACTTC,CASSTRAGVGYEQYF
TRBJ1-5,-,TRBD1,TRBV6-5,TGTGCCAGCAGAGCAGGGGGCGGGGGCAATCAGCCCCAGCATTTT,CASRAGGGGNQPQHF
TRBJ1-2,-,-,TRBV7-9,TGTGCCAGCAGCTTAGGGACAGCGACCTATGGCTACACCTTC,CASSLGTATYGYTF
TRBJ2-2,-,TRBD1,TRBV5-1,TGCGCCAGCACCACCCGGACAGGGGACACCGGGGAGCTGTTTTTT,CASTTRTGDTGELFF
TRBJ2-4,-,-,TRBV7-2,TGTGCCAGCAGCTTAGACAGGGTTTCGAACATTCAGTACTTC,CASSLDRVSNIQYF
TRBJ2-1,-,-,TRBV27,TGTGCCAGCAGTTTATGGGGGGTGGAGGCCAATGAGCAGTTCTTC,CASSLWGVEANEQFF
TRBJ2-7,-,TRBD1,TRBV27,TGTGCCAGCAGTTTATCGACAGGGAGCTCCTACGAGCAGTACTTC,CASSLSTGSSYEQYF
TRBJ2-7,-,TRBD2,TRBV19,TGTGCCAGTAGTATTCCTGCGGGAGGCGGAGAGCAGTACTTC,CASSIPAGGGEQYF
TRBJ2-7,-,-,TRBV20-1,TGCAGTGCTAGAGGGAGTTTCGAGCAGTACTTC,CSARGSFEQYF
TRBJ2-3,-,TRBD2,TRBV9,TGTGCCAGCAGCGCTTCTAGCGGGGGAAATACGCAGTATTTT,CASSASSGGNTQYF